These T cell receptor beta chains were read from a single sample in a study of blood T cell repertoires in COVID-19. This table comes from immunoSEQ multiplex PCR, and its TCRdb copy is limited to in-frame clones, with some not included. The table has over 200,000 clones, about nine tenths seen once. The source material was peripheral blood. The receptors stem from a young man who had recovered from COVID-19. Both conserved end residues are part of each CDR3. The D gene is left open where the match is weak. Part of the rows lack a size; the others show once, few, many or a class for expanded clones.

J	V	size	D	CDR3	DNA
TRBJ1-3	TRBV29-1	NA	TRBD1	CSVGGLTGSDSGNTIYF	TGCAGCGTTGGGGGCCTGACAGGGTCCGACTCTGGAAACACCATATATTTT
TRBJ1-4	TRBV6-1	NA	TRBD1	CASSGQQGKGWEKLFF	TGTGCCAGCAGTGGGCAACAGGGGAAAGGTTGGGAAAAACTGTTTTTT
TRBJ2-6	TRBV7-6	NA	NA	CASSLRLNAVSGANVLTF	TGTGCCAGCAGCTTAAGGCTCAATGCGGTCTCTGGGGCCAACGTCCTGACTTTC
TRBJ2-5	TRBV13	NA	TRBD2	CASSSGLGETQYF	TGTGCCAGCAGCTCGGGACTAGGAGAGACCCAGTACTTC
TRBJ1-5	TRBV5-8	NA	NA	CASSLREGAKQPQHF	TGTGCCAGCAGCTTACGAGAAGGGGCAAAACAGCCCCAGCATTTT
TRBJ1-3	TRBV2	once	NA	CASSVSGFSGNTIYF	TGTGCCAGCAGTGTGTCAGGGTTCTCTGGAAACACCATATATTTT
TRBJ2-1	TRBV4-1	NA	TRBD2	CASSKRGAHGHPEQFF	TGCGCCAGCAGCAAGCGGGGGGCCCACGGACATCCTGAGCAGTTCTTC
TRBJ2-3	TRBV11-2	NA	NA	CASSLVGGLFADTQYF	TGTGCCAGCAGCTTAGTGGGGGGGCTGTTCGCAGATACGCAGTATTTT
TRBJ2-7	TRBV5-1	NA	TRBD2	CASAPRGGEHPYEQYF	TGCGCCAGCGCCCCCCGGGGGGGAGAACATCCCTACGAGCAGTACTTC
TRBJ1-6	TRBV6-1	NA	NA	CASSEYREINSPLHF	TGTGCCAGCAGTGAATACAGGGAAATCAATTCACCCCTCCACTTT
TRBJ1-2	TRBV13	NA	TRBD1	CASSGGTGASF	TGTGCCAGCAGCGGAGGGACAGGGGCTAGCTTC
TRBJ2-3	TRBV3-1/TRBV3-2	once	NA	CASSQAGSDTQYF	TGTGCCAGCAGCCAAGCGGGGTCGGATACGCAGTATTTT
TRBJ2-3	TRBV7-7	NA	TRBD2	CASSPAGRGDGGTQYF	TGTGCCAGCAGCCCCGCTGGGCGGGGGGACGGCGGTACGCAGTATTTT
TRBJ1-3	TRBV5-1	NA	NA	CASSPRAGGNTIYF	TGCGCCAGCAGCCCGAGGGCTGGCGGAAACACCATATATTTT
TRBJ2-4	TRBV6-6	NA	TRBD2	CASSPLPSGVAKNIQYF	TGTGCCAGCAGTCCCCTTCCTAGCGGCGTAGCCAAAAACATTCAGTACTTC
TRBJ1-4	TRBV25-1	NA	NA	CASKEGNNEKLFF	TGTGCCAGCAAGGAGGGGAATAATGAAAAACTGTTTTTT
TRBJ1-2	TRBV19	NA	NA	CASSSKRDSYGYTF	TGTGCCAGTAGTTCTAAACGGGACTCCTATGGCTACACCTTC
TRBJ1-1	TRBV25-1	once	NA	CASRDSVHMNTEAFF	TGTGCCAGCAGAGACAGCGTCCACATGAACACTGAAGCTTTCTTT
TRBJ1-4	TRBV6-5	NA	NA	CASSYWGGSGEKLFF	TGTGCCAGCAGTTACTGGGGGGGCAGCGGTGAAAAACTGTTTTTT
TRBJ2-3	TRBV14	NA	NA	CASSQVGQASTDTQYF	TGTGCCAGCAGCCAAGTAGGTCAGGCTAGCACAGATACGCAGTATTTT
TRBJ1-5	TRBV13	NA	TRBD1	CASSLETGRRNQPQHF	TGTGCCAGCAGCTTAGAGACAGGGAGGAGGAATCAGCCCCAGCATTTT
TRBJ1-5	TRBV20-1	NA	NA	CSARERGPQHF	TGCAGTGCTAGAGAAAGGGGGCCCCAGCATTTT
TRBJ1-1	TRBV30	NA	NA	CAGGHKGDTEAFF	TGTGCGGGGGGACATAAAGGGGACACTGAAGCTTTCTTT
TRBJ2-4	TRBV19	NA	NA	CAARGMGKNIQYF	TGTGCCGCCCGGGGGATGGGCAAAAACATTCAGTACTTC
TRBJ2-7	TRBV28	NA	TRBD1	CASSLRGPRSYEQYF	TGTGCCAGCAGTCTCAGGGGGCCTCGATCCTACGAGCAGTACTTC
TRBJ1-6	TRBV7-8	NA	NA	CASSRWESLNSPLHF	TGTGCCAGCAGCCGGTGGGAGTCGTTAAATTCACCCCTCCACTTT
TRBJ1-2	TRBV5-1	NA	TRBD1	CASSAGTGIGYTF	TGCGCCAGCAGCGCGGGGACAGGGATCGGCTACACCTTC
TRBJ2-7	TRBV5-1	NA	TRBD1	CASSLAEDRVREQYF	TGCGCCAGCAGCTTGGCCGAGGACAGGGTGAGAGAGCAGTACTTC
TRBJ2-5	TRBV4-3	NA	NA	CASSHGGSQETQYF	TGCGCCAGCAGCCATGGCGGCTCCCAAGAGACCCAGTACTTC
TRBJ1-2	TRBV7-8	NA	NA	CASVGGGLYGYTF	TGTGCCAGCGTCGGGGGGGGTTTATATGGCTACACCTTC
TRBJ1-4	TRBV5-1	NA	NA	CASTRDGGNNEKLFF	TGCGCCAGCACTCGAGACGGGGGTAATAATGAAAAACTGTTTTTT
TRBJ2-3	TRBV5-1	NA	TRBD2	CASSLGREADTQYF	TGCGCCAGCAGCTTGGGGCGGGAGGCAGATACGCAGTATTTT
TRBJ2-5	TRBV27	NA	TRBD1	CASSLYGQGIQETQYF	TGTGCCAGCAGTTTATACGGACAGGGGATACAAGAGACCCAGTACTTC
TRBJ2-1	TRBV7-2	NA	TRBD1	CASSFPGQGINEQFF	TGTGCCAGCAGCTTTCCGGGACAGGGAATCAATGAGCAGTTCTTC
TRBJ1-4	TRBV5-1	NA	TRBD1	CASSFDRAADEKLFF	TGCGCCAGCAGCTTCGACAGGGCTGCGGATGAAAAACTGTTTTTT
TRBJ1-5	TRBV7-2	NA	NA	CASSRGSYQPQHF	TGTGCCAGCAGCCGAGGGTCTTATCAGCCCCAGCATTTT
TRBJ2-2	TRBV6-5	NA	NA	CASSWGESNTGELFF	TGTGCCAGCAGTTGGGGGGAATCGAACACCGGGGAGCTGTTTTTT
TRBJ2-1	TRBV4-1	NA	NA	CASSQENNEQFF	TGCGCCAGCAGCCAGGAGAACAATGAGCAGTTCTTC
TRBJ1-6	TRBV11-2	NA	NA	CASSSTGIYNSPLHF	TGTGCCAGCAGCTCGACAGGAATCTATAATTCACCCCTCCACTTT
TRBJ2-1	TRBV4-1	NA	NA	CASSQLRGVDEQFF	TGCGCCAGCAGCCAATTGCGGGGAGTGGATGAGCAGTTCTTC
TRBJ2-5	TRBV5-1	NA	TRBD2	CASSSSSGAKQETQYF	TGCGCCAGCAGCAGCTCTAGCGGGGCTAAGCAAGAGACCCAGTACTTC
TRBJ1-1	TRBV5-6	few	NA	CASSFAGVVTEAFF	TGTGCCAGCAGCTTCGCCGGGGTCGTCACTGAAGCTTTCTTT
TRBJ2-6	TRBV5-1	once	NA	CASSSGSGANVLTF	TGCGCCAGCAGCTCGGGGTCTGGGGCCAACGTCCTGACTTTC
TRBJ1-5	TRBV19	NA	NA	CASSIGFEGGNNQPQHF	TGTGCCAGTAGTATAGGCTTCGAAGGGGGAAACAATCAGCCCCAGCATTTT
TRBJ2-7	TRBV6-5	once	TRBD1	CASSPGTGGNEQYF	TGTGCCAGCAGTCCGGGGACAGGGGGCAACGAGCAGTACTTC
TRBJ1-2	TRBV5-5	NA	TRBD1	CASREGQGGLGYTF	TGTGCCAGCAGGGAGGGACAGGGGGGCCTTGGCTACACCTTC
TRBJ1-5	TRBV7-9	NA	TRBD1	CASSLTGIGNQPQHF	TGTGCCAGCAGCCTGACAGGGATCGGCAATCAGCCCCAGCATTTT
TRBJ1-5	TRBV3-1/TRBV3-2	NA	NA	CASSQDFGEGRGQPQHF	TGTGCCAGCAGCCAAGATTTCGGTGAAGGGAGGGGTCAGCCCCAGCATTTT
TRBJ2-2	TRBV7-6	NA	TRBD2	CASSQASGTTNTGELFF	TGTGCCAGCAGCCAGGCATCCGGGACTACGAACACCGGGGAGCTGTTTTTT
TRBJ2-7	TRBV10-1	NA	NA	CASSAWSVGSYEQYF	TGCGCCAGCAGTGCATGGAGCGTCGGCTCCTACGAGCAGTACTTC
TRBJ1-2	TRBV27	NA	NA	CASSLTQGRIGNYGYTF	TGTGCCAGCAGTTTAACACAGGGACGGATTGGTAACTATGGCTACACCTTC
TRBJ1-1	TRBV5-1	NA	TRBD1	CASSLITGAPMNTEAFF	TGCGCCAGCAGCTTGATCACAGGGGCCCCCATGAACACTGAAGCTTTCTTT
TRBJ1-4	TRBV7-2	NA	NA	CASSLAAGGRANEKLFF	TGTGCCAGCAGCTTAGCTGCCGGGGGTAGGGCTAATGAAAAACTGTTTTTT
TRBJ2-2	TRBV5-1	NA	TRBD1	CASSLYSGTGNTGELFF	TGCGCCAGCAGTTTATATTCCGGGACAGGGAACACCGGGGAGCTGTTTTTT
TRBJ1-5	TRBV6-5	NA	NA	CATNRGKGQPQHF	TGTGCCACCAACCGGGGGAAGGGTCAGCCCCAGCATTTT
TRBJ2-5	TRBV5-1	NA	TRBD1	CASTLRTGGSGTQYF	TGCGCCAGCACTCTCAGGACAGGGGGGTCCGGGACCCAGTACTTC
TRBJ2-1	TRBV9	NA	TRBD2	CASSLAGVSYNEQFF	TGTGCCAGCAGTTTAGCGGGGGTCTCCTACAATGAGCAGTTCTTC
TRBJ2-5	TRBV7-6	NA	NA	CASSPFSTPQETQYF	TGTGCCAGCAGCCCTTTCTCCACACCCCAAGAGACCCAGTACTTC
TRBJ2-1	TRBV11-3	NA	NA	CASSRRDFSNEQFF	TGTGCCAGCAGCCGACGGGATTTCTCTAATGAGCAGTTCTTC
TRBJ2-2	TRBV2	NA	TRBD1	CASSDVGTGVSGELFF	TGTGCCAGCAGTGACGTTGGGACAGGGGTGAGCGGGGAGCTGTTTTTT